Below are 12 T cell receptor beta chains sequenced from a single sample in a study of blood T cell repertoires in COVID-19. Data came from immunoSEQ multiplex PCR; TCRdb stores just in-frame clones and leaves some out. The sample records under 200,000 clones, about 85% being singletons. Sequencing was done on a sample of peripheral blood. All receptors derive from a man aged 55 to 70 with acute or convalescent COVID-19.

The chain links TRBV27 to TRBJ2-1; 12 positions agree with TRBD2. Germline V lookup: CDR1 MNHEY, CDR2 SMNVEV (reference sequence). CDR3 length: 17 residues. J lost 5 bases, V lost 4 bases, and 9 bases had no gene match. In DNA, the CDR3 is TGTGCCAGCAGTTATCCTAAGGGACTAGCGGGTAACAATGAGCAGTTCTTC. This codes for CASSYPKGLAGNNEQFF.

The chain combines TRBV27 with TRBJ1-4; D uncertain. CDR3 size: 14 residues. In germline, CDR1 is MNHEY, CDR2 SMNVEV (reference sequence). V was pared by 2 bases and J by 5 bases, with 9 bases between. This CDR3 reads CASSLQQKNEKLFF. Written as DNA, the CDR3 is TGTGCCAGCAGTTTACAACAGAAAAATGAAAAACTGTTTTTT.

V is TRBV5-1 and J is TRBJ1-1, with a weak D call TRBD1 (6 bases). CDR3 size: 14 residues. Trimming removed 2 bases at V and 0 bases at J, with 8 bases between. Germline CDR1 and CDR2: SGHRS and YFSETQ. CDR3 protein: CASSFGQLNTEAFF. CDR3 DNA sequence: TGCGCCAGCAGCTTCGGACAGCTGAACACTGAAGCTTTCTTT.

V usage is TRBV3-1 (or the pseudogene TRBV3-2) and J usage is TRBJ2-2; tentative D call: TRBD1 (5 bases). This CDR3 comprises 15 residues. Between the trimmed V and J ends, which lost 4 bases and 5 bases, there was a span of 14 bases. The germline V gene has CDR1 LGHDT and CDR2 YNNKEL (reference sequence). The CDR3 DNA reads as TGTGCCAGCAGCCCAATAGGGGCGAGTACCGGGGAGCTGTTTTTT. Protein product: CASSPIGASTGELFF.

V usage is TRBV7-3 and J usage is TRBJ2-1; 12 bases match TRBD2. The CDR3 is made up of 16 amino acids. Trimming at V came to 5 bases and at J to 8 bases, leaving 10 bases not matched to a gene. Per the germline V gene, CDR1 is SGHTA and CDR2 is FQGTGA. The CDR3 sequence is CASSRYGASGRDEQFF. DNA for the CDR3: TGTGCCAGCAGCCGCTACGGGGCTAGCGGGAGGGATGAGCAGTTCTTC.

The CDR3 bases are TGTGCCAGCAGCTCAGGGACTAGCGGGAGGAGTATTCAGTACTTC. Its protein is CASSSGTSGRSIQYF. This chain connects TRBV7-2 to TRBJ2-4; 15 bases are a match to TRBD2. Germline V gene data show CDR1 as SGHTA and CDR2 as FQGNSA. Unmatched junction bases numbered 5, after V lost 4 bases and J lost 10 bases. The CDR3 is made up of 15 amino acids.

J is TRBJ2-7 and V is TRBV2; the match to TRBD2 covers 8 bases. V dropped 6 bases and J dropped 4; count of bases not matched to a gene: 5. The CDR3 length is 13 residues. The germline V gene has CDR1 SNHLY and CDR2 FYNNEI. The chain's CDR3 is CASRASGPYEQYF. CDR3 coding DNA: TGTGCCAGCAGAGCTAGCGGGCCGTACGAGCAGTACTTC.

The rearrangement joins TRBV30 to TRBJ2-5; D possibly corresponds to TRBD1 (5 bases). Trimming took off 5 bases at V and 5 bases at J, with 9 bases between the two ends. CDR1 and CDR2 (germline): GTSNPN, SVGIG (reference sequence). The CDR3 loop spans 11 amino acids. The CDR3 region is CAWGSGETQYF. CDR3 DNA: TGTGCCTGGGGGTCAGGGGAGACCCAGTACTTC.

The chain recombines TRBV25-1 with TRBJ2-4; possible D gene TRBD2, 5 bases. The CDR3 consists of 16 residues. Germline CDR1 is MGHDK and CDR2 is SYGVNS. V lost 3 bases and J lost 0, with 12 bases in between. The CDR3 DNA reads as TGTGCCAGCAGTGAGCTAAGCGGAGTAGCCAAAAACATTCAGTACTTC. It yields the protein CASSELSGVAKNIQYF.

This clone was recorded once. CDR3 nucleotides: TGTGCCAGCAGCCTCCGGACAGGGTCAAATTCACCCCTCCACTTT. The encoded protein is CASSLRTGSNSPLHF. This chain uses TRBV7-6 with TRBJ1-6; 8 bases line up with TRBD1. This CDR3 is 15 amino acids long. Germline V gives CDR1 SGHVS, CDR2 FNYEAQ. J gave up 7 bases and V 5 bases, and 7 bases lay outside the gene matches. Variable domain in full (rest from reference TRBV7-6 and TRBJ1-6): GAGVSQSPRYKVTKRGQDVALRCDPISGHVSLYWYRQALGQGPEFLTYFNYEAQQDKSGLPNDRFSAERPEGSISTLTIQRTEQRDSAMYRCASSLRTGSNSPLHFGNGTRLTVT.

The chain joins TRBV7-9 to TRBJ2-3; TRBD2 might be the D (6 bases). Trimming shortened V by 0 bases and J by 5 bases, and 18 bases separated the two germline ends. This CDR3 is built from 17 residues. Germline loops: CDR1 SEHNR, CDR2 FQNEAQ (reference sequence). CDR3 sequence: CASSLAQGLLTEDTQYF. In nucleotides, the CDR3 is TGTGCCAGCAGCTTAGCGCAGGGACTCCTCACGGAAGATACGCAGTATTTT.

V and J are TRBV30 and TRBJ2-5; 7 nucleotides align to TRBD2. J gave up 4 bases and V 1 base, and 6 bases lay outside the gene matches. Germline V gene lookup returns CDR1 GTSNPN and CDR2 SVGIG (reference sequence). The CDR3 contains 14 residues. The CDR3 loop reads CAWSGGTSAETQYF. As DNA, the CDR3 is TGTGCCTGGAGTGGGGGAACTAGCGCAGAGACCCAGTACTTC.